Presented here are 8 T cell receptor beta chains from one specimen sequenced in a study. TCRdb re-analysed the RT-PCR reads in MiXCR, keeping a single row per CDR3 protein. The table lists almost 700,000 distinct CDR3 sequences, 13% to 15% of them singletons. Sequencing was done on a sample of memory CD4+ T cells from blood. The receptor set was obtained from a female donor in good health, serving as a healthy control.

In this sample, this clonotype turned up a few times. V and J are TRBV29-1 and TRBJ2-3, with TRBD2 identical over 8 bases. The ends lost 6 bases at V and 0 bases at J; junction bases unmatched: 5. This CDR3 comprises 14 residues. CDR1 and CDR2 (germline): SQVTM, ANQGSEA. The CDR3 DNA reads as TGCAGCGTCCTAGCGGGCCGTAGCACAGATACGCAGTATTTT. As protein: CSVLAGRSTDTQYF.

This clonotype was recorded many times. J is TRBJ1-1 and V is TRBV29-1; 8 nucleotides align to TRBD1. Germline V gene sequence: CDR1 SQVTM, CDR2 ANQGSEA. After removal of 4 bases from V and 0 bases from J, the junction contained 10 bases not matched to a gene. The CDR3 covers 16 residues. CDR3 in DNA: TGCAGCGTTGGGTGGACAGGGAGTTTGATGAACACTGAAGCTTTCTTT. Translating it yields CSVGWTGSLMNTEAFF.

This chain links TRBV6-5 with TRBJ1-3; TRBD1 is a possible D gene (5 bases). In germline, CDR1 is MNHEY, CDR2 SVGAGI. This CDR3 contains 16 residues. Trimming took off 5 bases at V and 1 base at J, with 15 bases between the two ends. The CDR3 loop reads CASSPRQILSGNTIYF. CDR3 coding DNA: TGTGCCAGCAGTCCTCGACAGATTTTATCTGGAAACACCATATATTTT.

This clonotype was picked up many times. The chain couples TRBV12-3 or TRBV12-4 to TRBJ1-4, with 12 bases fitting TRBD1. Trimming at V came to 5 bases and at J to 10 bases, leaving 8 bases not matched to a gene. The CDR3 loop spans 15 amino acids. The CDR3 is CASSAPGTGGGKLFF. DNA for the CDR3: TGTGCCAGCAGTGCGCCCGGGACAGGGGGCGGAAAACTGTTTTTT.

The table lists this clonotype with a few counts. The CDR3 DNA is TGCAGTGCTAGGCCCGGACAGGGATTAGATACGCAGTATTTT. It codes for CSARPGQGLDTQYF. The V and J genes are TRBV20-1 and TRBJ2-3; 8 positions match TRBD1. The CDR3 runs 14 residues. V shed 3 bases and J 5 bases; nucleotides not matched to a gene: 7. Germline V gene sequence: CDR1 DFQATT, CDR2 SNEGSKA (reference sequence).

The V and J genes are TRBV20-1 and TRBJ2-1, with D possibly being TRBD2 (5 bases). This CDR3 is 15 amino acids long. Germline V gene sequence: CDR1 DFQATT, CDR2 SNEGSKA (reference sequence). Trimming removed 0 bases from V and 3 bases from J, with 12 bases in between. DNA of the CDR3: TGCAGTGCTAGAGATCAGGTGACTATCTACAATGAGCAGTTCTTC. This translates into CSARDQVTIYNEQFF.

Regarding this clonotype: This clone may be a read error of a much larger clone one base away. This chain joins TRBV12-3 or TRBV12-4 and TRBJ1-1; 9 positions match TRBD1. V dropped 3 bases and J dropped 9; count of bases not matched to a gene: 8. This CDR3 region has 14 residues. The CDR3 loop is CASSFGTGTPKAFF. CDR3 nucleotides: TGTGCCAGCAGTTTCGGGACAGGGACCCCTAAAGCTTTCTTT.

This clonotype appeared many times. The CDR3 loop reads CASSRLDYEQYF. The CDR3 nucleotides are TGTGCCAGCAGTCGACTAGACTACGAGCAGTACTTC. The chain uses TRBV12-3 or TRBV12-4 and TRBJ2-7; a possible D gene is TRBD2 (6 bases). CDR3 length: 12 residues. V was trimmed by 5 bases and J by 3 bases, leaving 8 bases between them.